These 25 T cell receptor beta chains originate from one sample sequenced in a study of shared clonotypes between healthy human individuals (dated by TCRdb to the early 2020s). Library preparation used the immunoSEQ multiplex PCR assay. TCRdb provides this immuneACCESS table in a form limited to in-frame rearrangements. Some clones are lacking; in checked studies, under half of them reflect an unresolved V gene, and why the rest are absent is not known. Counted in this sample were 850,000 to 1,100,000 clones; 70% to 85% of them appeared once. 0.89% of the sample is taken by the ten largest. Sequencing was carried out using memory CD4+ T cells from PBMCs. The sample's cell subset or site label, in plain terms: CD45RA-negative fraction. These receptors were collected from a man between 18 and 35 years old in good health. Some clones in this sample may be carry-over from other donors' samples.

The chain carries TRBV28 and TRBJ2-5; 8 nucleotides align to TRBD1. The CDR3 consists of 14 residues. Germline values: CDR1 MDHEN, CDR2 SYDVKM. Trimming removed 7 bases from V and 3 bases from J; junction bases left unmatched: 7. This CDR3 is CASMPGGGEETQYF. CDR3 in DNA: TGTGCCAGCATGCCAGGGGGCGGCGAAGAGACCCAGTACTTC.

This clone was seen only once. The rearrangement uses TRBV5-6 and TRBJ1-1, with a tentative D call TRBD1 (6 bases). This CDR3 is built from 18 residues. Trimming shortened V by 4 bases and J by 0 bases, and 22 bases separated the two germline ends. Germline V gene sequence: CDR1 SGHDT, CDR2 YYEEEE. CDR3 protein: CASSPLARGGGVNTEAFF. The CDR3 nucleotides are TGTGCCAGCAGCCCCTTAGCTCGAGGGGGGGGAGTGAACACTGAAGCTTTCTTT.

The rearrangement uses TRBV4-3 and TRBJ2-1; D is possibly TRBD2 (5 bases). The CDR3 has 13 amino acids. The germline V gene has CDR1 LGHNA and CDR2 YSLEER. The V end was cut by 1 base, the J end by 7 bases, with 8 bases between. In DNA, the CDR3 is TGCGCCAGCAGCCAAGGGTTAGCGAATGAGCAGTTCTTC. This gives the protein CASSQGLANEQFF.

The chain couples TRBV7-3 to TRBJ2-1; 8 bases match TRBD2. The length of the CDR3 is 18 residues. CDR1 is SGHTA, CDR2 FQGTGA, per germline. Unmatched junction bases numbered 11, after V lost 4 bases and J lost 0 bases. The CDR3 DNA reads as TGTGCCAGCAGCTCCGGGACTAGAATGTCAAGCTCCTACAATGAGCAGTTCTTC. Protein product: CASSSGTRMSSSYNEQFF.

The rearrangement joins TRBV27 to TRBJ1-4; possibly TRBD1 for D (6 bases). This CDR3 is 13 amino acids long. Germline V lookup: CDR1 MNHEY, CDR2 SMNVEV (reference sequence). Trimming took 8 bases from V and 4 from J, leaving 11 bases between them. The CDR3 reads CASGRGNNEKLFF. CDR3 nucleotides: TGTGCCAGCGGAAGGGGGAATAATGAAAAACTGTTTTTT.

The chain links TRBV11-3 to TRBJ1-1; D is unresolved. Trimming pared 1 base from V and 6 bases from J, leaving 9 bases between. The CDR3 contains 13 residues. Germline V gene data show CDR1 as SGHNT and CDR2 as YENEEA. CDR3 in DNA: TGTGCCAGCAGCTTAGGTGGAGGAGCTGAAGCTTTCTTT. Translating it yields CASSLGGGAEAFF.

This chain uses TRBV27 with TRBJ1-5; D is uncertain. Germline lookup yields CDR1 MNHEY and CDR2 SMNVEV (reference sequence). CDR3 size: 17 residues. Trimming removed 1 base at V and 2 bases at J, with 15 bases between. The CDR3 DNA sequence: TGTGCCAGCAGTTTATGGGCGTTACAGCGGGGCAATCAGCCCCAGCATTTT. Protein sequence: CASSLWALQRGNQPQHF.

This clone was seen a handful of times. The rearrangement links TRBV6-6 to TRBJ1-2; D is uncertain. Trimming removed 5 bases from V and 3 bases from J, with 10 bases in between. The CDR3 sequence is 13 residues long. Germline loops: CDR1 MNHNY, CDR2 SVGAGI (reference sequence). Here the CDR3 reads CASSPGRDYGYTF. Written as DNA, the CDR3 is TGTGCCAGCAGTCCTGGACGGGACTATGGCTACACCTTC.

The V call is TRBV9, the J call TRBJ1-2, with no clear D. The CDR3 totals 16 residues. Between the trimmed V and J ends, which lost 0 bases and 5 bases, there was a span of 17 bases. The germline V gene encodes CDR1 SGDLS and CDR2 YYNGEE. The CDR3 here is CASSVERNTDRYGYTF. DNA of the CDR3: TGTGCCAGCAGCGTAGAACGGAACACCGACCGTTATGGCTACACCTTC.

This clone was observed once. CDR3 amino acids: CASSPTSTGELFF. The CDR3 nucleotides are TGTGCCAGCAGCCCCACGTCTACCGGGGAGCTGTTTTTT. The gene calls are TRBV6-1 and TRBJ2-2; D remains unclear. V was cut by 6 bases and J by 5 bases, with 10 bases left in between. CDR1 MNHNS and CDR2 SASEGT come from the germline V gene. The CDR3 contains 13 residues.

This sequence joins TRBV7-6 and TRBJ2-1, with unresolved D. This CDR3 has 13 amino acids. V was shortened by 5 bases and J by 5 bases, with 10 bases between the two germline ends. CDR1 and CDR2 (germline): SGHVS, FNYEAQ. The CDR3 sequence: CASSPRLDNEQFF. CDR3 coding DNA: TGTGCCAGCAGCCCCAGACTCGACAATGAGCAGTTCTTC.

This clone turned up a few times. V is TRBV11-2 and J is TRBJ2-7; D unclear. The CDR3 has 15 residues. Trimming removed 6 bases at V and 2 bases at J, with 17 bases between. CDR1 is SGHAT and CDR2 is FQNNGV in the germline V gene. CDR3 residues: CASRPGSLPPYEQYF. The CDR3 DNA follows: TGTGCCAGCAGACCGGGCAGCCTTCCCCCCTACGAGCAGTACTTC. Full variable domain (remainder filled in from reference TRBV11-2 and TRBJ2-7): EAGVAQSPRYKIIEKRQSVAFWCNPISGHATLYWYQQILGQGPKLLIQFQNNGVVDDSQLPKDRFSAERLKGVDSTLKIQPAKLEDSAVYLCASRPGSLPPYEQYFGPGTRLTVT.

V and J are TRBV27 and TRBJ2-3; D possibly corresponds to TRBD2 (5 bases). CDR1 is MNHEY and CDR2 is SMNVEV in the germline V gene (reference sequence). The CDR3 has 14 amino acids. The V gene lost 8 bases and the J gene lost 2 bases, with 14 bases spanning the gap. The CDR3 loop reads CASFPGGHTDTQYF. The DNA of the CDR3 is TGTGCCAGCTTCCCCGGCGGGCACACAGATACGCAGTATTTT.

The CDR3 DNA is TGCGCCAGCAGCTCGGACAGGGGCTCCTACGAGCAGTACTTC. Its translation: CASSSDRGSYEQYF. V and J are TRBV5-1 and TRBJ2-7; 9 nucleotides line up with TRBD1. CDR3 length: 14 residues. Trimming took 3 bases from V and 0 from J; bases not matched to a gene: 1. Germline V gene sequence: CDR1 SGHRS, CDR2 YFSETQ.

The genes are TRBV10-3 and TRBJ1-5, with 8 positions matching TRBD1. This CDR3 has 16 residues. Germline-derived CDR1 and CDR2 are ENHRY and SYGVKD. V lost 6 bases, J lost 2 bases, and 9 bases stayed unmatched. CDR3 amino acids: CAIRAPDRGRNQPQHF. In nucleotides, the CDR3 is TGTGCCATCAGAGCGCCCGACAGGGGACGCAATCAGCCCCAGCATTTT.

The chain links TRBV7-2 to TRBJ2-1; 13 nucleotides line up with TRBD2. J gave up 7 bases and V 3 bases, and 6 bases lay outside the gene matches. The CDR3 has 16 residues. Germline assignment: CDR1 SGHTA and CDR2 FQGNSA. The CDR3 sequence is CASSLAGTSGKNEQFF. The CDR3 DNA reads as TGTGCCAGCAGCTTGGCCGGGACTAGCGGGAAGAATGAGCAGTTCTTC.

The chain couples TRBV2 to TRBJ2-7, with D tentatively TRBD1 or TRBD2 (6 bases each). The V end was cut by 5 bases, the J end by 6 bases, with 14 bases between. The CDR3 runs 13 residues. Germline values: CDR1 SNHLY, CDR2 FYNNEI. The CDR3 spells CASSRVEGGEQYF. The CDR3 nucleotides are TGTGCCAGCAGTCGGGTTGAGGGGGGCGAGCAGTACTTC.

The V and J genes are TRBV27 and TRBJ1-3; D is unclear. Germline CDR1 is MNHEY and CDR2 is SMNVEV (reference sequence). The CDR3 runs to 14 residues. V lost 4 bases, J lost 1 base, and 8 bases lay in between. The CDR3 protein is CASSSQSSGNTIYF. CDR3 DNA: TGTGCCAGCAGTTCACAGTCGTCTGGAAACACCATATATTTT.

This chain uses TRBV2 with TRBJ1-1; TRBD1 matches 7 bases. Germline V CDR1 and CDR2: SNHLY, FYNNEI. This CDR3 spans 14 amino acids. V lost 7 bases and J lost 2; bases outside the gene matches: 7. As DNA, the CDR3 is TGTGCCAGCACCCTGGGACAGCTTAACACTGAAGCTTTCTTT. Translating it yields CASTLGQLNTEAFF.

The CDR3 coding sequence is TGTGCCAGCTCACCACCCGTCGCGGGGGCTTTCAGTGAAAAACTGTTTTTT. It encodes CASSPPVAGAFSEKLFF. The V gene is TRBV18, the J gene TRBJ1-4; a possible D gene is TRBD1 (6 bases). Germline values: CDR1 KGHSH, CDR2 LQKENI. Trimming removed 0 bases at V and 7 bases at J, with 18 bases between. The CDR3 is made up of 17 amino acids.

V and J are TRBV18 and TRBJ1-1, with TRBD1 as a possible D gene (6 bases). CDR3 length equals 14 residues. CDR1 KGHSH and CDR2 LQKENI come from the germline V gene. The V gene lost 2 bases and the J gene lost 3 bases, with 10 bases spanning the gap. The CDR3, as DNA: TGTGCCAGCTCACCAGGGCAGGGGCACACTGAAGCTTTCTTT. It codes for CASSPGQGHTEAFF. Full variable domain (outside the CDR3, taken from reference TRBV18 and TRBJ1-1): NAGVMQNPRHLVRRRGQEARLRCSPMKGHSHVYWYRQLPEEGLKFMVYLQKENIIDESGMPKERFSAEFPKEGPSILRIQQVVRGDSAAYFCASSPGQGHTEAFFGQGTRLTVV.

The chain recombines TRBV5-8 with TRBJ2-1; TRBD1 agrees at 10 bases. This CDR3 contains 15 residues. Germline CDR1 is SGHTS and CDR2 is YDEGEE. The junction had 2 bases not matched to a gene; V was cut back by 3 bases and J by 2 bases. The CDR3 DNA follows: TGTGCCAGCAGCTCCGGACAGGGGGCCTACAATGAGCAGTTCTTC. This gives the protein CASSSGQGAYNEQFF.

The rearrangement uses TRBV2 and TRBJ1-2; tentative D call: TRBD1 (6 bases). V was trimmed by 3 bases and J by 8 bases, leaving 13 bases between them. This CDR3 has 13 residues. CDR1 and CDR2 from the germline V gene are SNHLY and FYNNEI. CDR3 DNA sequence: TGTGCCAGCAGTGATATCGCAGGGGTAGGCTACACCTTC. It translates to CASSDIAGVGYTF.

With regard to this clone: Different DNA sequences within this sample yield the same CDR3. The chain recombines TRBV18 with TRBJ2-5; D is uncertain. Germline CDR1 reads KGHSH; CDR2 reads LQKENI. Trimming shortened V by 0 bases and J by 4 bases, and 6 bases separated the two germline ends. The CDR3 consists of 13 residues. The CDR3 here is CASSPPSSETQYF. The CDR3 region has the DNA TGTGCCAGCTCACCACCTTCATCAGAGACCCAGTACTTC.

The chain is built from TRBV5-1 and TRBJ2-1, with 14 bases aligning to TRBD2. Trimming at V came to 6 bases and at J to 7 bases, leaving 9 bases not matched to a gene. The CDR3 consists of 16 residues. Per germline, CDR1 SGHRS and CDR2 YFSETQ. The CDR3 region has the DNA TGCGCCAGCACGGAAGGCGGACTAGCGGGAGGAAATGAGCAGTTCTTC. The encoded protein is CASTEGGLAGGNEQFF.